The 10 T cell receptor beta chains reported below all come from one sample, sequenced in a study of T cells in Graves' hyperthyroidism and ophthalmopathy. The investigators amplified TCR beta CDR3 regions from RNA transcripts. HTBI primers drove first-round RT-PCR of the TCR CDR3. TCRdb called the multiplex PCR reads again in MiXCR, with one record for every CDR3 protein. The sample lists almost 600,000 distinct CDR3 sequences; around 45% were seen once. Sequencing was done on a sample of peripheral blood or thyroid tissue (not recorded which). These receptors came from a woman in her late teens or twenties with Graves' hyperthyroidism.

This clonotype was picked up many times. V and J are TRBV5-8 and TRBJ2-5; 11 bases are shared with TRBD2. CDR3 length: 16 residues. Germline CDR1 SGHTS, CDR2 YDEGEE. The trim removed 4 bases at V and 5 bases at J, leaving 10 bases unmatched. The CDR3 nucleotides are TGTGCCAGCAGCCCGACTAGCGGGACAGCAAGGGAGACCCAGTACTTC. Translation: CASSPTSGTARETQYF.

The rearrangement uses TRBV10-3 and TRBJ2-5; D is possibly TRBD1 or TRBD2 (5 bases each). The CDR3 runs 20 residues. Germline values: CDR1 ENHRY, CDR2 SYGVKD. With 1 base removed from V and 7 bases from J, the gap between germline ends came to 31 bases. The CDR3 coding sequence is TGTGCCATCAGTGAGTATAGGGGACGGCAGCAGGACCTTGTCTCGGGGACCCAGTACTTC. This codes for CAISEYRGRQQDLVSGTQYF.

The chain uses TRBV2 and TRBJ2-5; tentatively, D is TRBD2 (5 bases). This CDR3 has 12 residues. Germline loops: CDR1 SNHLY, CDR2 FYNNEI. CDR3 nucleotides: TGTGCTAGTAGGTTGGAGGAAGGGACCCAGTACTTC. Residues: CASRLEEGTQYF.

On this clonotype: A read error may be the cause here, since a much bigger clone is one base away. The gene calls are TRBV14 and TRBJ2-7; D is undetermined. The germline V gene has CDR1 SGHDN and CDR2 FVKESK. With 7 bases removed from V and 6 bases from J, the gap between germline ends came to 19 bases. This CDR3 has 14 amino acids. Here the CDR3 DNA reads TGTGCCAGCAACCTTGACGGCTCGTTCGGCGAGCAGTACTTC. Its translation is CASNLDGSFGEQYF.

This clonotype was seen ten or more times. DNA of the CDR3: TGTGCCAGCACCCGGACGGGGCCGAACACCGGGGAGCTGTTTTTT. This sequence encodes CASTRTGPNTGELFF. V and J are TRBV7-9 and TRBJ2-2; the D gene could be TRBD1 or TRBD2 (5 bases each). Germline V CDR1 and CDR2: SEHNR, FQNEAQ (reference sequence). This CDR3 is 15 amino acids long. Trimming cost V 7 bases and J 0 bases, with 12 bases left between them.

CDR3 loop: CSVALGPEGYTF. CDR3 coding DNA: TGCAGCGTTGCATTGGGGCCGGAAGGCTACACCTTC. The chain links TRBV29-1 to TRBJ1-2, with D tentatively TRBD1 (5 bases). Germline V gene data show CDR1 as SQVTM and CDR2 as ANQGSEA. The V gene lost 4 bases and the J gene lost 8 bases, with 14 bases spanning the gap. CDR3 length: 12 residues.

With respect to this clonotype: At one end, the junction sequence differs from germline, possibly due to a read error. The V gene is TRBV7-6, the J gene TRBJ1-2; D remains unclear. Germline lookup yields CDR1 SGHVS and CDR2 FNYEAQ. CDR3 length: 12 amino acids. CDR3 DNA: TGTGCCAGCAGATTAGGGTTTTATGGCTACACCTTC. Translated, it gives CASRLGFYGYTF.

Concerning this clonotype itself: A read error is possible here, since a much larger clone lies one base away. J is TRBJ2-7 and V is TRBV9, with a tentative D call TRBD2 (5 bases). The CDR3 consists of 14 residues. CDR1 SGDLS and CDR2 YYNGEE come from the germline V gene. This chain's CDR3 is CACSVGLKTYEQYF. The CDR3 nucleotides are TGTGCCTGCAGCGTCGGACTTAAGACCTACGAGCAGTACTTC.

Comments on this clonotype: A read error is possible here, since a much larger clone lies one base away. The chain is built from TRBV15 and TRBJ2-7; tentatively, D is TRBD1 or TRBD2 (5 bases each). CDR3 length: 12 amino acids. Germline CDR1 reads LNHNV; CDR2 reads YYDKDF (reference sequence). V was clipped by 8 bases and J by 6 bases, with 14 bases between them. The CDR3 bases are TGTGCCACCGGGGGACCCCGTGGCGAGCAGTACTTC. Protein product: CATGGPRGEQYF. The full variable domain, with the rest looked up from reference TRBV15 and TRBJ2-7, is DAMVIQNPRYQVTQFGKPVTLSCSQTLNHNVMYWYQQKSSQAPKLLFHYYDKDFNNEADTPDNFQSRRPNTSFCFLDIRSPGLGDTAMYLCATGGPRGEQYFGPGTRLTVT.

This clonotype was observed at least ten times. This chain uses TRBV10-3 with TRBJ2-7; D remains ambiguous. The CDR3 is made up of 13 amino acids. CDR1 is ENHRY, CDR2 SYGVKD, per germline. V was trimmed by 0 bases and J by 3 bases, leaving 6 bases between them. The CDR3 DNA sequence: TGTGCCATCAGTGAGTCGGCCAACTACGAGCAGTACTTC. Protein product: CAISESANYEQYF.